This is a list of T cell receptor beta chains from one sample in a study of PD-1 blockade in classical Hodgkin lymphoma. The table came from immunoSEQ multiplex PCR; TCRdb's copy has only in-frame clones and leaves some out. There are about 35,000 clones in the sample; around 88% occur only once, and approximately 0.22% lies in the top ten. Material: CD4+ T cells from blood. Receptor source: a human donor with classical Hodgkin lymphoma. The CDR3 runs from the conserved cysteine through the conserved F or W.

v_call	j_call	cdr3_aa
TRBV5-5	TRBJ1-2	CASSFGIRGPYGYTF
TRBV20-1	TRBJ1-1	CSAEGGSAFF
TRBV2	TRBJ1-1	CASSENRGTEAFF
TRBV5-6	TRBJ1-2	CASRGNYGYTF
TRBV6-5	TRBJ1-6	CASRSPTGSSSPLHF
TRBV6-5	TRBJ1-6	CASRAQRGNSPLHF
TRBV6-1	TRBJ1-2	CASSEVRGLGYTF
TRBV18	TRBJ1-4	CASSSQGADNEKLFF
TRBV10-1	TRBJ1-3	CASSESPGRNTIYF
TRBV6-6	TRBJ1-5	CASGEYNQPQHF
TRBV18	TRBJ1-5	CASSPSWQPQHF
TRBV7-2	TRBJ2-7	CASSTTVSYEQYF
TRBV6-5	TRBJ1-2	CASSYSIRRAYGYTF
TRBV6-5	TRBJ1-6	CASSYSFAKGGSPLHF
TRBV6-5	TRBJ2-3	CASSRTSADTQYF
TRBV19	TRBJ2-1	CASSREGTSNEQFF
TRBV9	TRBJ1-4	CASSPRPEGKLFF
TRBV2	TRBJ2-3	CASSERDRGFGTQYF
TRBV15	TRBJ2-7	CATSRGTGTDYEQYF
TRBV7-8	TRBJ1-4	CASSSRATGGASEKLFF
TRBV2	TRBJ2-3	CASSSSGRDTQYF
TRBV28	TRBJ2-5	CASREAGQETQYF
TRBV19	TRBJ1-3	CATSRGQDSGNTIYF
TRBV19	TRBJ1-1	CASSINRGNTEAFF
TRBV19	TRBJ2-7	CASSILGPAGSYEQYF
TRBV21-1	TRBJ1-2	CASSKVYQGGGYGYTF
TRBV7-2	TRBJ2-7	CASTQGLAGSYEQYF
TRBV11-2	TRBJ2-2	CASSPPGNTGELFF
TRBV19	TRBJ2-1	CASRTQGLAGGNEQFF
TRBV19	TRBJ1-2	CASSLLTGLSGYTF
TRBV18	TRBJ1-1	CATKEGLGNTEAFF
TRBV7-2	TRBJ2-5	CASMRREYETQYF
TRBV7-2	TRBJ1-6	CASSRESSYNSPLHF
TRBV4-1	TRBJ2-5	CASSQDLLVGGTQYF
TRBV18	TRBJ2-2	CASQEPNRGNTGELFF
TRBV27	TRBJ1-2	CASRTGGYGYTF
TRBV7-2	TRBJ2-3	CASSLEGKGTDTQYF
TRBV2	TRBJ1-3	CASKEAGSGNTIYF
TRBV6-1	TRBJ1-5	CASSGVSNQPQHF
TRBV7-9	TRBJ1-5	CASSLWGVEANQPQHF